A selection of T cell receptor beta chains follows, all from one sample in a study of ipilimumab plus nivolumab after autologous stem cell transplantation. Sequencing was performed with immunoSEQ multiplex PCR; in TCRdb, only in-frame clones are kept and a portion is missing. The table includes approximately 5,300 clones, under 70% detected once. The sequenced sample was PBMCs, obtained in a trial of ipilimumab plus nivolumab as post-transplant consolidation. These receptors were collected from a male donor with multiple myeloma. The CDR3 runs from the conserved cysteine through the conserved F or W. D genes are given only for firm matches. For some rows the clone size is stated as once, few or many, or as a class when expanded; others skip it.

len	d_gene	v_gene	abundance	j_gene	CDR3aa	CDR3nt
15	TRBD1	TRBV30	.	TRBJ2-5	CAWSPGQGGQETQYF	TGTGCCTGGAGTCCCGGACAGGGAGGCCAAGAGACCCAGTACTTC
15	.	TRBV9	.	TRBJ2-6	CASSVDLSGANVLTF	TGTGCCAGCAGCGTAGACCTCTCTGGGGCCAACGTCCTGACTTTC
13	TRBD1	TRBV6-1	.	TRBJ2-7	CASSVGQAYEQYF	TGTGCCAGCAGTGTAGGACAGGCCTACGAGCAGTACTTC
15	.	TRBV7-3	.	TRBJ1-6	CASSLTGGRNSPLHF	TGTGCCAGCAGCTTAACGGGGGGGCGGAATTCACCCCTCCACTTT
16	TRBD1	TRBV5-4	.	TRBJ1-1	CASSTGGGIGNTEAFF	TGTGCCAGCAGCACTGGAGGGGGCATCGGCAACACTGAAGCTTTCTTT
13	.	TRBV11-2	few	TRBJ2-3	CASSPRDSTTQYF	TGTGCCAGCAGCCCCCGGGACTCCACTACGCAGTATTTT
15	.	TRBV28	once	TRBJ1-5	CASSLGGNSNQPQHF	TGTGCCAGCAGTTTGGGCGGCAATAGCAATCAGCCCCAGCATTTT
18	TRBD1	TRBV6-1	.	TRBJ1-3	CASSGYSSGQASGNTIYF	TGTGCCAGCAGTGGGTACTCCAGCGGACAGGCTTCTGGAAACACCATATATTTT
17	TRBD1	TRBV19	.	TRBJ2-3	CASSPRPGQGALDTQYF	TGTGCCAGTAGTCCTCGCCCGGGACAGGGGGCTTTAGATACGCAGTATTTT
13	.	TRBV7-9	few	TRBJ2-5	CASLLTSGETQYF	TGTGCCAGCCTCCTGACTAGTGGAGAGACCCAGTACTTC
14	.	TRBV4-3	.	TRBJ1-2	CASSQDNGNYGYTF	TGCGCCAGCAGCCAAGATAATGGGAACTATGGCTACACCTTC
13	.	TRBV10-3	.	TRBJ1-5	CAIREDRYQPQHF	TGTGCCATCAGGGAAGACAGGTATCAGCCCCAGCATTTT
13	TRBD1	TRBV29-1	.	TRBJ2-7	CSVGRDRVGEQYF	TGCAGCGTTGGACGGGACAGGGTAGGAGAGCAGTACTTC
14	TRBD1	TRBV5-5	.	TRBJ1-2	CASSPTGDPYGYTF	TGTGCCAGCAGCCCGACAGGGGACCCCTATGGCTACACCTTC
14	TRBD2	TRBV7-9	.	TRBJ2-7	CASSYGAGVDEQYF	TGTGCCAGCAGCTACGGCGCGGGGGTGGACGAGCAGTACTTC
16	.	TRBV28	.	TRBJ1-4	CASSPRAGRANEKLFF	TGTGCCAGCAGTCCCCGCGCGGGTAGGGCTAATGAAAAACTGTTTTTT
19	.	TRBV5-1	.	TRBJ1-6	CASSLGPSSDRGYNSPLHF	TGCGCCAGCAGCTTGGGGCCCTCGTCGGATCGGGGGTATAATTCACCCCTCCACTTT
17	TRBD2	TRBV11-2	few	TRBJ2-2	CASSLDMTSGRSGELFF	TGTGCCAGCAGCTTAGATATGACTAGCGGGAGGTCCGGGGAGCTGTTTTTT
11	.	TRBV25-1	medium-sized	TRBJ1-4	CASFRGARLIF	TGTGCCAGCTTCCGGGGGGCCCGGTTGATTTTT
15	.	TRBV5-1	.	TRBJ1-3	CASSLGGGYGNTIYF	TGCGCCAGCAGCTTGGGAGGGGGTTACGGAAACACCATATATTTT
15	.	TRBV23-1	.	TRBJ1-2	CASSQSVHANYGYTF	TGCGCCAGCAGTCAGTCTGTACACGCTAACTATGGCTACACCTTC
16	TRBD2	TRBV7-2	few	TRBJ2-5	CASSLATSGGQETQYF	TGTGCCAGCAGCTTAGCGACCAGCGGGGGGCAAGAGACCCAGTACTTC
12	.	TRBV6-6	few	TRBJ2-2	CATWGSTGELFF	TGTGCCACCTGGGGTTCCACCGGGGAGCTGTTTTTT
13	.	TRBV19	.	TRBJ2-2	CASSMGTTGELFF	TGTGCCAGTAGTATGGGGACGACCGGGGAGCTGTTTTTT
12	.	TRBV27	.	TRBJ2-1	CASSFGRDEQFF	TGTGCCAGCAGTTTTGGGCGGGATGAGCAGTTCTTC
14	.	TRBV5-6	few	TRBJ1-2	CASSLEGLNYGYTF	TGTGCCAGCAGCTTGGAAGGCCTTAACTATGGCTACACCTTC
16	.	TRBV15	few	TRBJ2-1	CATSPTRDPGYNEQFF	TGTGCCACCAGCCCAACCCGGGACCCAGGATACAATGAGCAGTTCTTC